This TCR beta chain was captured by sequencing in a study of PD-1 blockade in classical Hodgkin lymphoma. At the level of the study: It was nivolumab at 3 mg/kg, given intravenously every 2 weeks, that patients received. Study-level points and caveats: Repertoires differed for reasons still undefined, possibly disease activity or prior therapy. Complete responders entered with baseline diversity on par with newly diagnosed patients, the results showed. A reduction in baseline TCR diversity was reportedly seen in newly diagnosed patients relative to healthy donors.

V dropped 3 bases and J dropped 3 bases, with 11 bases sitting between them. CDR1 and CDR2 from the germline V gene are SGHVS and FQNEAQ. This CDR3 is built from 15 residues. This clone has more than one count but fewer than ten. Its antigen is not identified. There was relapse after autologous stem cell transplantation in every patient, and there was variation in brentuximab vedotin exposure. TCRdb's table, derived via immunoSEQ multiplex PCR, lists solely in-frame clones and lacks some. This sample has more than 45,000 clones, with around 73% found just once. This material consisted of peripheral blood mononuclear cells (PBMCs), taken before the second cycle of nivolumab. The chain has TRBV7-8 and TRBJ1-4, with TRBD1 as a possible D gene (5 bases). This sequence originates from a human donor with classical Hodgkin lymphoma. CDR3 in DNA: TGTGCCAGCAGCTTCAACAGGCAGGCTAATGAAAAACTGTTTTTT. This gives the protein CASSFNRQANEKLFF.